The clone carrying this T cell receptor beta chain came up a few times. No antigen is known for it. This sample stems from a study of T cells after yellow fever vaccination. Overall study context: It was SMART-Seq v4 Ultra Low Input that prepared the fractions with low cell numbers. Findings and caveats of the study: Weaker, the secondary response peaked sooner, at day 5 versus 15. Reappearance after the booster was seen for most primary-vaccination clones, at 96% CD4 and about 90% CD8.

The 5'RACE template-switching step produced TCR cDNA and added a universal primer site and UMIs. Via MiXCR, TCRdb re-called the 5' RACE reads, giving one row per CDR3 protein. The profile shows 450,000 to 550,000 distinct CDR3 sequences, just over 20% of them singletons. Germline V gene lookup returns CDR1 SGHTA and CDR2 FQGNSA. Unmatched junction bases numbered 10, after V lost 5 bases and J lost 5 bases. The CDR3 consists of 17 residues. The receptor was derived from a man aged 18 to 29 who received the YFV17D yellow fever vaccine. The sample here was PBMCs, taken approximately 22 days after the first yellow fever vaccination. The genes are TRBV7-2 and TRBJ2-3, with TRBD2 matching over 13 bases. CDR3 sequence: CASSLLAGGLIGDTQYF. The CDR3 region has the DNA TGTGCCAGCAGCCTACTAGCGGGGGGGCTTATCGGAGATACGCAGTATTTT. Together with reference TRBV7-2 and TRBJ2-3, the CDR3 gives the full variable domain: GAGVSQSPSNKVTEKGKDVELRCDPISGHTALYWYRQSLGQGLEFLIYFQGNSAPDKSGLPSDRFSAERTGGSVSTLTIQRTQQEDSAVYLCASSLLAGGLIGDTQYFGPGTRLTVL.